Shown below are 24 T cell receptor beta chains from a single sample sequenced in a study of shared clonotypes between healthy human individuals. The naive CD8 subset, CD45RO-negative cells positively selected for CCR7, excluded terminally differentiated effector memory CD45RA+ cells. Using immunoSEQ multiplex PCR, the repertoire was profiled, and TCRdb retains in-frame clones only, with some absent. The data hold around 2,000,000 clones, with roughly 95% observed a single time. The sample consisted of naive CD8+ T cells sorted from blood. Source of these receptors: a man aged 18 to 29 in good health.

V is TRBV7-2 and J is TRBJ2-7; D is unresolved. Germline CDR1 SGHTA, CDR2 FQGNSA. The V end lost 4 bases, the J end lost 0 bases, and 10 bases lay between the germline ends. The CDR3 sequence is 14 residues long. The CDR3 nucleotides read TGTGCCAGCAGCTCAATGGGCGCCTCCTACGAGCAGTACTTC. Residues: CASSSMGASYEQYF. Together with reference TRBV7-2 and TRBJ2-7, the CDR3 gives the full variable domain: GAGVSQSPSNKVTEKGKDVELRCDPISGHTALYWYRQSLGQGLEFLIYFQGNSAPDKSGLPSDRFSAERTGGSVSTLTIQRTQQEDSAVYLCASSSMGASYEQYFGPGTRLTVT.

This chain joins TRBV28 and TRBJ2-7; 8 nucleotides match TRBD1. J lost 4 bases, V lost 1 base, and 6 bases had no gene match. Germline-derived CDR1 and CDR2 are MDHEN and SYDVKM. This CDR3 spans 15 amino acids. Here the CDR3 DNA reads TGTGCCAGCAGTTTATTCACAGGGGGTCTTTACGAGCAGTACTTC. Its translation is CASSLFTGGLYEQYF.

This clone has only one observation. The chain has TRBV28 and TRBJ2-5; tentative D call: TRBD1 (5 bases). Trimming cost V 6 bases and J 4 bases, with 12 bases left between them. The CDR3 has 13 amino acids. The germline V gene encodes CDR1 MDHEN and CDR2 SYDVKM. The CDR3 DNA reads as TGTGCCAGCAGCTCCAGGGCCCTAGAGACCCAGTACTTC. Its translation is CASSSRALETQYF.

In its sample, this clone was seen once. The chain has TRBV14 and TRBJ1-1; a weak D match, TRBD1 (5 bases). Trimming took off 2 bases at V and 1 base at J, with 11 bases between the two ends. The CDR3 has 15 residues. Germline lookup yields CDR1 SGHDN and CDR2 FVKESK. CDR3 amino acids: CASSQIGTANTEAFF. The CDR3 DNA is TGTGCCAGCAGCCAAATAGGGACCGCGAACACTGAAGCTTTCTTT.

This chain connects TRBV11-2 to TRBJ2-2; 10 bases match TRBD2. The length of the CDR3 is 17 residues. Germline values: CDR1 SGHAT, CDR2 FQNNGV. V gave up 1 base and J gave up 5 bases; unmatched junction bases: 7. The CDR3 sequence: CASSLGVLAGFTGELFF. Here the CDR3 DNA reads TGTGCCAGCAGCTTAGGGGTACTAGCGGGGTTTACCGGGGAGCTGTTTTTT.

The gene calls are TRBV30 and TRBJ2-7, with D hard to call. From germline, CDR1 is GTSNPN and CDR2 SVGIG (reference sequence). The CDR3 sequence is 12 residues long. Trimming removed 1 base from V and 7 bases from J, with 11 bases in between. CDR3: CAWSDQRDEQYF. The CDR3 DNA reads TGTGCCTGGAGTGATCAAAGGGATGAGCAGTACTTC. The whole variable domain, remainder taken from reference TRBV30 and TRBJ2-7, is SQTIHQWPATLVQPVGSPLSLECTVEGTSNPNLYWYRQAAGRGLQLLFYSVGIGQISSEVPQNLSASRPQDRQFILSSKKLLLSDSGFYLCAWSDQRDEQYFGPGTRLTVT.

The CDR3 coding sequence is TGTGCCAGCATAGATAGGGACAGACAAACAGATACGCAGTATTTT. As protein: CASIDRDRQTDTQYF. The chain joins TRBV6-1 to TRBJ2-3; 7 positions agree with TRBD1. CDR1 and CDR2 from the germline V gene are MNHNS and SASEGT. The CDR3 is 15 residues long. Unmatched junction bases numbered 10, after V lost 7 bases and J lost 3 bases.

In the case of this clone: Within the sample, other DNA sequences also encode this same CDR3. The chain links TRBV2 to TRBJ2-7; D might be TRBD2 (6 bases). Between the trimmed V and J ends, which lost 3 bases and 0 bases, there was a span of 12 bases. This CDR3 region has 15 residues. Germline V lookup: CDR1 SNHLY, CDR2 FYNNEI. CDR3: CASSEVGGSSYEQYF. In nucleotides, the CDR3 is TGTGCCAGCAGTGAGGTCGGGGGAAGCTCCTACGAGCAGTACTTC.

The rearrangement links TRBV11-2 to TRBJ2-1; possibly TRBD2 for D (6 bases). Deletions cut 3 bases from V and 5 bases from J, with 17 bases between. The germline V gene encodes CDR1 SGHAT and CDR2 FQNNGV. This CDR3 is built from 16 residues. The DNA for the CDR3 is TGTGCCAGCAGCTTCCTCCTCGGGGTAGCGGACAATGAGCAGTTCTTC. Amino acid sequence: CASSFLLGVADNEQFF. Full variable domain (outside the CDR3, taken from reference TRBV11-2 and TRBJ2-1): EAGVAQSPRYKIIEKRQSVAFWCNPISGHATLYWYQQILGQGPKLLIQFQNNGVVDDSQLPKDRFSAERLKGVDSTLKIQPAKLEDSAVYLCASSFLLGVADNEQFFGPGTRLTVL.

The chain joins TRBV15 to TRBJ2-2; TRBD2 aligns across 8 bases. Germline loops: CDR1 LNHNV, CDR2 YYDKDF (reference sequence). Unmatched junction bases numbered 2, after V lost 4 bases and J lost 4 bases. This CDR3 region has 14 residues. The CDR3 DNA reads as TGTGCCACCAGCACGCGGGAGGTCACCGGGGAGCTGTTTTTT. It is translated as CATSTREVTGELFF.

This clone was seen once. This chain connects TRBV29-1 to TRBJ2-7, with D unclear. Germline V gives CDR1 SQVTM, CDR2 ANQGSEA. Trimming pared 4 bases from V and 0 bases from J, leaving 7 bases between. This CDR3 is built from 12 residues. This chain's CDR3 is CSVADVSYEQYF. The CDR3 DNA follows: TGCAGCGTTGCGGACGTCTCCTACGAGCAGTACTTC.

This chain connects TRBV6-5 to TRBJ2-1; weak D call: TRBD2 (5 bases). Germline loops: CDR1 MNHEY, CDR2 SVGAGI. Trimming pared 0 bases from V and 11 bases from J, leaving 11 bases between. The CDR3 is made up of 13 amino acids. The CDR3 coding sequence is TGTGCCAGCAGTTACTCGGCTAGCAGAAAGCAGTTCTTC. Translation gives CASSYSASRKQFF.

CDR3 sequence (DNA): TGTGCCAGCAGCCCCGGACAGATGAACACTGAAGCTTTCTTT. It yields the protein CASSPGQMNTEAFF. The chain uses TRBV13 and TRBJ1-1, with TRBD1 as a possible D gene (6 bases). V lost 5 bases and J lost 0, with 10 bases in between. This CDR3 is built from 14 residues. Germline V lookup: CDR1 PRHDT, CDR2 FYEKMQ (reference sequence).

The gene calls are TRBV5-1 and TRBJ2-7; 10 bases map to TRBD1. The V segment lost 4 bases and the J segment 2 bases; nucleotides outside the gene matches: 6. Looked up from germline, CDR1 is SGHRS and CDR2 is YFSETQ. The length of the CDR3 is 15 residues. The chain's CDR3 is CASSPGQGFAYEQYF. Here the CDR3 DNA reads TGCGCCAGCAGCCCGGGACAGGGGTTCGCCTACGAGCAGTACTTC. The variable domain in full, with the rest retrieved from reference TRBV5-1 and TRBJ2-7, is KAGVTQTPRYLIKTRGQQVTLSCSPISGHRSVSWYQQTPGQGLQFLFEYFSETQRNKGNFPGRFSGRQFSNSRSEMNVSTLELGDSALYLCASSPGQGFAYEQYFGPGTRLTVT.

This chain uses TRBV27 with TRBJ2-5; D gene unclear. V lost 5 bases, J lost 10 bases, and 17 bases lay in between. This CDR3 has 13 residues. Per the germline V gene, CDR1 is MNHEY and CDR2 is SMNVEV (reference sequence). The CDR3 sequence is CASSGPTGVDQYF. As DNA, the CDR3 is TGTGCCAGCAGTGGGCCGACTGGGGTGGACCAGTACTTC.

The gene calls are TRBV15 and TRBJ2-7; no firm D call. The CDR3 runs 14 residues. The V gene's germline CDR1 is LNHNV and CDR2 YYDKDF (reference sequence). V gave up 0 bases and J gave up 2 bases, with 8 bases separating them. DNA of the CDR3: TGTGCCACCAGCAGAGATGTATCCACCTACGAGCAGTACTTC. Its protein product is CATSRDVSTYEQYF.

The rearrangement uses TRBV7-3 and TRBJ1-1; D gene unclear. Germline values: CDR1 SGHTA, CDR2 FQGTGA. This CDR3 has 13 residues. The V and J ends lost 5 bases and 4 bases respectively, with 11 bases between them. DNA for the CDR3: TGTGCCAGCAGCCCCAATGGCCGCACTGAAGCTTTCTTT. Translated: CASSPNGRTEAFF.

The rearrangement links TRBV5-4 to TRBJ2-3; D possibly corresponds to TRBD1 (5 bases). CDR1 SGHNT and CDR2 YYREEE come from the germline V gene (reference sequence). V gave up 3 bases and J gave up 6 bases, with 11 bases separating them. The CDR3 spans 13 residues. The CDR3 is CASSSQGVDTQYF. In DNA form, the CDR3 reads TGTGCCAGCAGCTCTCAGGGTGTGGATACGCAGTATTTT.

The gene calls are TRBV5-4 and TRBJ2-7; D remains unclear. CDR1 is SGHNT, CDR2 YYREEE, per germline (reference sequence). The V and J ends lost 4 bases and 1 base respectively, with 9 bases between them. The CDR3 loop spans 13 amino acids. The chain's CDR3 is CASSVDRSYEQYF. Here the CDR3 DNA reads TGTGCCAGCAGCGTCGACCGTTCCTACGAGCAGTACTTC.

This chain uses TRBV2 with TRBJ2-7; TRBD1 is a possible D gene (5 bases). V was pared by 6 bases and J by 0 bases, with 9 bases between. The CDR3 totals 13 residues. From germline, CDR1 is SNHLY and CDR2 FYNNEI. The CDR3 DNA follows: TGTGCCAGCAGCTACAGGATCTCCTACGAGCAGTACTTC. Translated: CASSYRISYEQYF.

This clone has just one count. V is TRBV27 and J is TRBJ2-5; TRBD1 aligns across 7 bases. Trimming took 5 bases from V and 1 from J; bases not matched to a gene: 4. The CDR3 has 14 amino acids. Germline CDR1 is MNHEY and CDR2 is SMNVEV (reference sequence). The CDR3 DNA reads TGTGCCAGCAGTCCCCCAGGGGGCCAAGAGACCCAGTACTTC. Translating gives CASSPPGGQETQYF.

This chain uses TRBV9 with TRBJ2-1; the match to TRBD2 covers 9 bases. CDR3 size: 16 residues. Germline CDR1 SGDLS, CDR2 YYNGEE. With V trimmed by 0 bases and J by 9 bases, 10 bases remained unmatched. The CDR3 nucleotides read TGTGCCAGCAGCGTAGGATGGTCTAGCGGGAACGGTGAGCAGTTCTTC. It encodes CASSVGWSSGNGEQFF.

This chain connects TRBV28 to TRBJ1-6; D remains ambiguous. V was pared by 4 bases and J by 0 bases, with 13 bases between. Germline CDR1 reads MDHEN; CDR2 reads SYDVKM. The CDR3 extends over 17 amino acids. CDR3 bases: TGTGCCAGCAGTTCGTACAGACTGAGCTCCTATAATTCACCCCTCCACTTT. It codes for CASSSYRLSSYNSPLHF.

The rearrangement uses TRBV5-5 and TRBJ2-7, with D unresolved. Trimming shortened V by 0 bases and J by 0 bases, and 7 bases separated the two germline ends. Germline assignment: CDR1 SGHKS and CDR2 YYEKEE (reference sequence). CDR3 length: 14 amino acids. CDR3 sequence reads: CASSLDPSSYEQYF. CDR3 nucleotides: TGTGCCAGCAGCTTGGACCCGAGCTCCTACGAGCAGTACTTC.